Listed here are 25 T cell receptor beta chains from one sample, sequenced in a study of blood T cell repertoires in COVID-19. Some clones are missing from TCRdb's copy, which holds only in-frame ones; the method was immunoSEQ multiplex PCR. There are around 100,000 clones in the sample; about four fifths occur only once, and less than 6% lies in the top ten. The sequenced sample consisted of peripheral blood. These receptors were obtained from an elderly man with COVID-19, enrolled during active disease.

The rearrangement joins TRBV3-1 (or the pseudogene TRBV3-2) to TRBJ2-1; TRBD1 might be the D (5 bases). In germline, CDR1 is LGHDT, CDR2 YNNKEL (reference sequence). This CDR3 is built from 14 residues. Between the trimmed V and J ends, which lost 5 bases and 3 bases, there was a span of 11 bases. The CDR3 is CASSADSFYNEQFF. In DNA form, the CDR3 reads TGTGCCAGCAGCGCCGACAGTTTCTACAATGAGCAGTTCTTC.

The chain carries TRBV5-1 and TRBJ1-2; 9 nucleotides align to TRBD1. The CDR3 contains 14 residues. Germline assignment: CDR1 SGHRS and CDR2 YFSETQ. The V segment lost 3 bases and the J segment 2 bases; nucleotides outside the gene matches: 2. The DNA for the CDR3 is TGCGCCAGCAGCTCTACAGGGGGCAACTATGGCTACACCTTC. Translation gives CASSSTGGNYGYTF.

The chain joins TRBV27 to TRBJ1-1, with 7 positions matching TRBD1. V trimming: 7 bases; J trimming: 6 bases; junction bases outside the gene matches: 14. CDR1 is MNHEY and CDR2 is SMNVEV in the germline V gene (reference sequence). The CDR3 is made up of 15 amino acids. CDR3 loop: CASISVAGGLAEAFF. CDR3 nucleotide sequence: TGTGCCAGCATTTCAGTCGCAGGGGGGCTTGCTGAAGCTTTCTTT.

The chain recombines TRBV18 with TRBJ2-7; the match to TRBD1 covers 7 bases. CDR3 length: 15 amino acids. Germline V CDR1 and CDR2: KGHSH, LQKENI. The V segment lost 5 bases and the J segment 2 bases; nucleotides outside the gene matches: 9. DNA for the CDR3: TGTGCCAGCTCAGGGGCAGGGGGTTGGACCTACGAGCAGTACTTC. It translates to CASSGAGGWTYEQYF.

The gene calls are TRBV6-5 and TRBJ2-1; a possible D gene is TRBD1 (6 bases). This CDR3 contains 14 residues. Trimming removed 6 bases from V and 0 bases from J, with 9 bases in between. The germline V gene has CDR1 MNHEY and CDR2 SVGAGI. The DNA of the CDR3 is TGTGCCAGCAGCCCGACAGGCTCCTACAATGAGCAGTTCTTC. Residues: CASSPTGSYNEQFF.

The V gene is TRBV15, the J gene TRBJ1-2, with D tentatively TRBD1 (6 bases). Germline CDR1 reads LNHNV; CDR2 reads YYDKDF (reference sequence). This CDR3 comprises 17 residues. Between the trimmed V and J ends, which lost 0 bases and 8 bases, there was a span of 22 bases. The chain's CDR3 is CATSREDAGVVAGGYTF. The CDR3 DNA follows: TGTGCCACCAGCAGAGAAGATGCAGGGGTAGTCGCTGGCGGCTACACCTTC.

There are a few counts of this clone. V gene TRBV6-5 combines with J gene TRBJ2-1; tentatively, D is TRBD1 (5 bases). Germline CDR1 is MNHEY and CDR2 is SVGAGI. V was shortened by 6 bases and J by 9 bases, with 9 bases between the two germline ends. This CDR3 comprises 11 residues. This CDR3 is CASRKGIEQFF. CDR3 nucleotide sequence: TGTGCCAGCAGGAAGGGGATTGAGCAGTTCTTC.

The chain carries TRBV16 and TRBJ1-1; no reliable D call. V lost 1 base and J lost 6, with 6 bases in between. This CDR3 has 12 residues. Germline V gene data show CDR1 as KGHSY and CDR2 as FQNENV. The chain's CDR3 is CASSQLAAEAFF. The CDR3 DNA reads TGTGCCAGCAGCCAATTGGCCGCTGAAGCTTTCTTT.

The CDR3 bases are TGTGCCAGCAGCCAAGATCTGGGACTAGCGGGAGGTGAGCAGTTCTTC. It translates to CASSQDLGLAGGEQFF. V is TRBV3-1 (or the pseudogene TRBV3-2) and J is TRBJ2-1; TRBD2 agrees at 15 bases. Germline V gives CDR1 LGHDT, CDR2 YNNKEL (reference sequence). This CDR3 is 16 amino acids long. The V gene end was trimmed by 0 bases and the J gene end by 9 bases; junction bases not matched to a gene: 3.

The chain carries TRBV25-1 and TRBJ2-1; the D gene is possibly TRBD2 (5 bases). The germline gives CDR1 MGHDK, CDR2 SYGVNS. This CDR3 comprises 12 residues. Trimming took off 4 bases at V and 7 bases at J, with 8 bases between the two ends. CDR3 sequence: CASSVGGNEQFF. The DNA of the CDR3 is TGTGCCAGCAGTGTCGGAGGTAATGAGCAGTTCTTC.

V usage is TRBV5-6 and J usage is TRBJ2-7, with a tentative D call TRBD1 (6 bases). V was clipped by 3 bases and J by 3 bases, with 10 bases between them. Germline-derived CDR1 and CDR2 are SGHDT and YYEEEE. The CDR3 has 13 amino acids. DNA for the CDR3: TGTGCCAGCAGCTCGGGACACCTCTACGAGCAGTACTTC. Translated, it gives CASSSGHLYEQYF.

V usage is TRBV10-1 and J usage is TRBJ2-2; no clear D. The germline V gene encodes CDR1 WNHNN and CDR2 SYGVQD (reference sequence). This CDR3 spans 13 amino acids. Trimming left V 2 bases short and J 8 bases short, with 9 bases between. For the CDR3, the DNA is TGCGCCAGCAGTGAGGCACGGCGGGGGGAGCTGTTTTTT. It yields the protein CASSEARRGELFF.

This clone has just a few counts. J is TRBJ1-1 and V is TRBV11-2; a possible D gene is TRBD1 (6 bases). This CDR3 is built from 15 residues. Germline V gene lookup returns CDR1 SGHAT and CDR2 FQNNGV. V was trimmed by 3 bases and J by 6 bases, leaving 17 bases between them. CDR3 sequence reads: CASSLGGAGSPEAFF. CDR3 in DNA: TGTGCCAGCAGCTTGGGGGGGGCAGGGAGTCCTGAAGCTTTCTTT.

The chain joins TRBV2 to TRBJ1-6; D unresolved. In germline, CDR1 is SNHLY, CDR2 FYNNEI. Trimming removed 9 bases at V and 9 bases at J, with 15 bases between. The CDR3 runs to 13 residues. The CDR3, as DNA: TGTGCCAGAACCGAAAGAGAGGGTTCACCCCTCCACTTT. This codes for CARTEREGSPLHF.

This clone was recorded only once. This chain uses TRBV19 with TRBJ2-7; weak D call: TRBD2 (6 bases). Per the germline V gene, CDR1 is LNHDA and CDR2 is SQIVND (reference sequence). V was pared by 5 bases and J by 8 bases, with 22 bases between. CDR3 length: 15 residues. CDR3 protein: CASSDAPSVPTKQYF. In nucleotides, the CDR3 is TGTGCCAGTAGTGATGCCCCTAGCGTACCTACGAAGCAGTACTTC.

CDR3 sequence reads: CATRGGIDQPQHF. The CDR3 coding sequence is TGTGCCACCAGGGGAGGGATCGATCAGCCCCAGCATTTT. The rearrangement joins TRBV6-5 to TRBJ1-5, with a possible D match to TRBD1 (6 bases). The germline gives CDR1 MNHEY, CDR2 SVGAGI. The CDR3 runs to 13 residues. V lost 10 bases and J lost 5, with 15 bases in between.

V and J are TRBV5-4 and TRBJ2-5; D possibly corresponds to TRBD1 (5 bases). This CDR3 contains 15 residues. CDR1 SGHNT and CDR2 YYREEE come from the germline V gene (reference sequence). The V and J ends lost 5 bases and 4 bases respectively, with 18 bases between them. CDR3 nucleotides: TGTGCCAGCAGGAGGAACAGGTTGGGGTCAGAGACCCAGTACTTC. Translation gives CASRRNRLGSETQYF.

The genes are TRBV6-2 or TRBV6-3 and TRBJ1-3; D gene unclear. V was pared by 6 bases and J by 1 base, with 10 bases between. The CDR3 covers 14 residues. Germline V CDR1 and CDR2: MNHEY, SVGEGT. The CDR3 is CASSWTGSGNTIYF. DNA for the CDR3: TGTGCCAGCAGCTGGACGGGGTCTGGAAACACCATATATTTT.

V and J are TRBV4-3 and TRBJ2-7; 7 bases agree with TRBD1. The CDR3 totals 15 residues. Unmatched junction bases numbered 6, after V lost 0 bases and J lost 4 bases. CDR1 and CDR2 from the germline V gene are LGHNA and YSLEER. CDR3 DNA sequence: TGCGCCAGCAGCCAAGATCAGGGGGTTTCATACGAGCAGTACTTC. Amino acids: CASSQDQGVSYEQYF.

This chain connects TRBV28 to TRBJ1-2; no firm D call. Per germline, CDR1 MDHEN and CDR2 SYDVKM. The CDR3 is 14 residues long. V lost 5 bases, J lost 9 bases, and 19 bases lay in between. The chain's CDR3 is CASSARETFKSYTF. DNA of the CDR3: TGTGCCAGCAGTGCCCGGGAGACATTTAAGAGCTACACCTTC.

CDR3 bases: TGCGCCAGCAGCTTGCAGTGGAACACTGAAGCTTTCTTT. Amino acids: CASSLQWNTEAFF. The chain joins TRBV5-1 to TRBJ1-1; the D is unclear. The CDR3 runs to 13 residues. V lost 1 base to trimming and J lost 1 base, with 5 bases between them. Germline V CDR1 and CDR2: SGHRS, YFSETQ.

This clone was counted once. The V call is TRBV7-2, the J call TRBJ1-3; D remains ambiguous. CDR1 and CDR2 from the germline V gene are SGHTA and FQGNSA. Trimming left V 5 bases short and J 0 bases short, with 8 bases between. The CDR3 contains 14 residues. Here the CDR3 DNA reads TGTGCCAGCAGCGCAGGTTACTCTGGAAACACCATATATTTT. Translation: CASSAGYSGNTIYF.

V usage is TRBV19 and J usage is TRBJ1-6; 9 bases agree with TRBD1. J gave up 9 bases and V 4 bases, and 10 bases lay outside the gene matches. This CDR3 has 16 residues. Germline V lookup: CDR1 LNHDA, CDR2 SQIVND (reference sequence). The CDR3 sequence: CASSTGGQGFVSPLHF. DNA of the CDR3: TGTGCCAGTAGTACTGGCGGACAGGGGTTTGTTTCACCCCTCCACTTT. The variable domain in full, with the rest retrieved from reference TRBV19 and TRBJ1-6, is DGGITQSPKYLFRKEGQNVTLSCEQNLNHDAMYWYRQDPGQGLRLIYYSQIVNDFQKGDIAEGYSVSREKKESFPLTVTSAQKNPTAFYLCASSTGGQGFVSPLHFGNGTRLTVT.

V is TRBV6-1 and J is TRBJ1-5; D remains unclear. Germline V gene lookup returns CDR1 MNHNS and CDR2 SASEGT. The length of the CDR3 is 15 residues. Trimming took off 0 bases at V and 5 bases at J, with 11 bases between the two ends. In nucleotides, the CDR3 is TGTGCCAGCAGTGAAGCCGGAAACAGCCATCAGCCCCAGCATTTT. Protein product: CASSEAGNSHQPQHF.

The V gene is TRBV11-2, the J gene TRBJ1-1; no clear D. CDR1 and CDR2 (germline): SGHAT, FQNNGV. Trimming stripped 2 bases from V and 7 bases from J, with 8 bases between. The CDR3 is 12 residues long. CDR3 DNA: TGTGCCAGCAGCTTACCCAGGATTGAAGCTTTCTTT. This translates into CASSLPRIEAFF. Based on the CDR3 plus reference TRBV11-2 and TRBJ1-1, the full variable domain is EAGVAQSPRYKIIEKRQSVAFWCNPISGHATLYWYQQILGQGPKLLIQFQNNGVVDDSQLPKDRFSAERLKGVDSTLKIQPAKLEDSAVYLCASSLPRIEAFFGQGTRLTVV.